The 22 T cell receptor beta chains below were found in one sample sequenced in a study of blood T cell repertoires in COVID-19 (dated by TCRdb to the early 2020s). The receptor library was made with the immunoSEQ multiplex PCR assay. The table was pulled from immuneACCESS by TCRdb, which kept in-frame rearrangements only. Such tables lose some clones; where checked, under half of the loss comes from unresolved V genes, and the rest has no known cause. The sample records approximately 150,000 clones, approximately 88% of which are singletons. The ten largest make up about 5% of the sample. Sequenced material: peripheral blood. Receptors were obtained from a human donor in a cohort sampled during active COVID-19.

The chain couples TRBV18 to TRBJ2-3; possible D gene TRBD2, 5 bases. This CDR3 has 14 amino acids. The V end lost 6 bases, the J end lost 6 bases, and 16 bases lay between the germline ends. Germline CDR1 and CDR2: KGHSH and LQKENI. In DNA, the CDR3 is TGTGCCAGCTCCTCCGGTGAACCGGGGGATACGCAGTATTTT. Residues: CASSSGEPGDTQYF.

V and J are TRBV19 and TRBJ2-5; no clear D gene. V was cut by 5 bases and J by 6 bases, with 13 bases left in between. The germline gives CDR1 LNHDA, CDR2 SQIVND (reference sequence). The CDR3 loop spans 13 amino acids. The CDR3 bases are TGTGCCAGTAGTCCGCCCCGGCGGAAGACCCAGTACTTC. Translation: CASSPPRRKTQYF.

CDR3 DNA sequence: TGCAGCGTTGTAAGGAGTCTGAATTCACCCCTCCACTTT. Translating gives CSVVRSLNSPLHF. The chain uses TRBV29-1 and TRBJ1-6, with D unresolved. CDR3 length: 13 residues. The germline V gene has CDR1 SQVTM and CDR2 ANQGSEA. Trimming removed 4 bases at V and 7 bases at J, with 11 bases between.

This chain uses TRBV28 with TRBJ1-5; 8 bases fit TRBD1. With V trimmed by 6 bases and J by 3 bases, 7 bases remained unmatched. Germline CDR1 and CDR2: MDHEN and SYDVKM. CDR3 length equals 15 residues. This CDR3 reads CASSMTGAVNQPQHF. The CDR3 DNA follows: TGTGCCAGCAGCATGACAGGGGCAGTCAATCAGCCCCAGCATTTT.

The chain has TRBV9 and TRBJ2-4; D remains ambiguous. The germline gives CDR1 SGDLS, CDR2 YYNGEE. The CDR3 totals 11 residues. V was trimmed by 4 bases and J by 11 bases, leaving 10 bases between them. CDR3 coding DNA: TGTGCCAGCAGCTTGCGCGCGGTTCAGTACTTC. It encodes CASSLRAVQYF.

V is TRBV21-1 and J is TRBJ1-2; TRBD1, as called in the table, went unchecked against the DNA. TRBV21-1 is a listed pseudogene. CDR3 length: 19 residues. CDR3 in amino acids: CASSKGSREDREKNYGYTF. The CDR3, as DNA: TGTGCCAGCAGCAAAGGAAGTAGGGAGGACAGGGAGAAAAACTATGGCTACACCTTC.

This clone was found once. The chain uses TRBV5-6 and TRBJ1-6, with D perhaps TRBD1 (6 bases). Germline loops: CDR1 SGHDT, CDR2 YYEEEE. The CDR3 has 13 residues. The V and J ends lost 9 bases and 7 bases respectively, with 14 bases between them. CDR3 in amino acids: CATAGGVNSPLHF. The CDR3, as DNA: TGTGCCACCGCGGGGGGCGTAAATTCACCCCTCCACTTT.

The V call is TRBV9, the J call TRBJ2-1; 9 bases agree with TRBD2. The CDR3 has 17 residues. Trimming removed 0 bases from V and 8 bases from J; junction bases left unmatched: 12. Germline V gene sequence: CDR1 SGDLS, CDR2 YYNGEE. The CDR3 DNA reads as TGTGCCAGCAGCGTAGGTCAGCGGGGGGCCCTTGGGTATGAGCAGTTCTTC. This codes for CASSVGQRGALGYEQFF.

The rearrangement uses TRBV5-1 and TRBJ2-5, with 7 positions matching TRBD1. This CDR3 has 15 residues. The germline V gene encodes CDR1 SGHRS and CDR2 YFSETQ. V lost 0 bases, J lost 1 base, and 3 bases stayed unmatched. CDR3 nucleotide sequence: TGCGCCAGCAGCTTGGTGGGACAGCTCCAAGAGACCCAGTACTTC. The encoded protein is CASSLVGQLQETQYF.

The chain carries TRBV28 and TRBJ2-7, with TRBD1 matching over 7 bases. This CDR3 region has 16 residues. Trimming at V came to 3 bases and at J to 0 bases, leaving 8 bases not matched to a gene. Looked up from germline, CDR1 is MDHEN and CDR2 is SYDVKM. As DNA, the CDR3 is TGTGCCAGCAGTTTCCCTTTGGGACAGCGCTCCTACGAGCAGTACTTC. This encodes CASSFPLGQRSYEQYF.

This clone was found once. The V gene is TRBV28, the J gene TRBJ2-5; 7 bases fit TRBD1. The ends lost 3 bases at V and 2 bases at J; junction bases unmatched: 9. The CDR3 runs to 16 residues. Germline CDR1 and CDR2: MDHEN and SYDVKM. The CDR3 coding sequence is TGTGCCAGCAGTTTGGTACTAGACAGGGATCAAGAGACCCAGTACTTC. It specifies CASSLVLDRDQETQYF.

This clone showed up just a few times. J is TRBJ2-2 and V is TRBV2; 7 bases line up with TRBD2. Looked up from germline, CDR1 is SNHLY and CDR2 is FYNNEI. There are 13 residues in the CDR3. The V and J ends lost 5 bases and 7 bases, in that order; junction bases with no gene match: 4. CDR3 DNA: TGTGCCAGCAGTTCGACTAGCCACGGGGAGCTGTTTTTT. Protein: CASSSTSHGELFF.

This chain joins TRBV2 and TRBJ2-1; the D gene is possibly TRBD1 (5 bases). Trimming removed 7 bases at V and 0 bases at J, with 10 bases between. The CDR3 runs to 14 residues. The germline V gene encodes CDR1 SNHLY and CDR2 FYNNEI. CDR3: CASTDSSSYNEQFF. The CDR3 DNA reads TGTGCCAGCACCGACAGCAGCTCCTACAATGAGCAGTTCTTC.

This clone has a single count. The chain carries TRBV27 and TRBJ1-2; TRBD1 aligns across 7 bases. The CDR3 is 14 amino acids. The trim removed 4 bases at V and 5 bases at J, leaving 7 bases unmatched. Per germline, CDR1 MNHEY and CDR2 SMNVEV (reference sequence). For the CDR3, the DNA is TGTGCCAGCAGTTCAGACAGGGTGGGTTATGGCTACACCTTC. This sequence encodes CASSSDRVGYGYTF.

V is TRBV3-1 (or the pseudogene TRBV3-2) and J is TRBJ2-3; 8 positions agree with TRBD2. The J segment lost 4 bases and the V segment lost 4 bases, leaving 4 bases of the junction unmatched. The CDR3 consists of 14 residues. Germline V CDR1 and CDR2: LGHDT, YNNKEL (reference sequence). DNA of the CDR3: TGTGCCAGCAGCCCTCAGACTAGCGCAGATACGCAGTATTTT. This gives the protein CASSPQTSADTQYF.

This chain links TRBV4-1 with TRBJ2-1, with 11 bases matching TRBD2. Germline V gene lookup returns CDR1 MGHRA and CDR2 YSYEKL. The CDR3 loop spans 17 amino acids. J gave up 7 bases and V 4 bases, and 12 bases lay outside the gene matches. The chain's CDR3 is CASSPVRLAGGKNEQFF. The DNA of the CDR3 is TGCGCCAGCAGCCCGGTTCGTCTAGCGGGAGGAAAAAATGAGCAGTTCTTC.

This clone appeared a few times. CDR3 protein: CASSLSVRSSGNTIYF. The CDR3 DNA is TGTGCCAGCAGCTTAAGCGTTCGGAGCTCTGGAAACACCATATATTTT. This chain joins TRBV7-2 and TRBJ1-3; D remains ambiguous. V lost 2 bases, J lost 0 bases, and 11 bases lay in between. CDR1 and CDR2 (germline): SGHTA, FQGNSA. The CDR3 is 16 amino acids.

The genes are TRBV5-1 and TRBJ2-3; D unresolved. V lost 4 bases, J lost 2 bases, and 14 bases lay in between. This CDR3 has 15 residues. In germline, CDR1 is SGHRS, CDR2 YFSETQ. The CDR3 protein is CASSQQLSNTDTQYF. CDR3 sequence (DNA): TGCGCCAGCAGCCAACAGCTCTCAAACACAGATACGCAGTATTTT.

The chain carries TRBV25-1 and TRBJ1-1; TRBD1 matches 7 bases. The germline gives CDR1 MGHDK, CDR2 SYGVNS. The ends lost 6 bases at V and 4 bases at J; junction bases unmatched: 8. This CDR3 has 14 residues. The CDR3 protein is CASRWGAGGTEAFF. In nucleotides, the CDR3 is TGTGCCAGCAGATGGGGGGCAGGGGGCACTGAAGCTTTCTTT.

CDR3 protein: CASSLGGGGLYEQYV. The CDR3 bases are TGCGCCAGCAGCTTAGGAGGCGGGGGTTTGTACGAGCAGTACGTC. The chain links TRBV5-1 to TRBJ2-7; TRBD2 matches at 7 bases. Germline trimming cut 2 bases from V and 4 bases from J; bases unmatched to any gene: 9. CDR1 SGHRS and CDR2 YFSETQ come from the germline V gene. The CDR3 totals 15 residues.

CDR3 region: CASSVGALTNTGELFF. The CDR3 nucleotides are TGTGCCAGCAGCGTAGGGGCGCTGACGAACACCGGGGAGCTGTTTTTT. The chain carries TRBV9 and TRBJ2-2; D unclear. Germline-derived CDR1 and CDR2 are SGDLS and YYNGEE. CDR3 length: 16 amino acids. With 0 bases removed from V and 0 bases from J, the gap between germline ends came to 9 bases.

CDR3 bases: TGCGCCGCAAACCGGCTCGGGGCTTTCTTT. Amino acid sequence: CAANRLGAFF. The chain recombines TRBV23-1 with TRBJ1-1, with D uncertain. TRBV23-1 is sorted into the ORF group, with uncertain function. The CDR3 extends over 10 amino acids. The V end lost 11 bases, the J end lost 11 bases, and 15 bases lay between the germline ends.